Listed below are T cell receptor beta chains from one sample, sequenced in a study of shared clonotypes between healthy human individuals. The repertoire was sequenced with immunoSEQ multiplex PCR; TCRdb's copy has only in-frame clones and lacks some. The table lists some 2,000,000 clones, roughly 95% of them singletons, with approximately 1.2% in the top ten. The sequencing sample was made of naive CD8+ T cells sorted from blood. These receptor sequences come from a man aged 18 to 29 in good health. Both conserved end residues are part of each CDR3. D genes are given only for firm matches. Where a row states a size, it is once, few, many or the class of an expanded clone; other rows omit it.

CASSPSPRGAQETQYF	TGCGCCAGCAGCCCCTCCCCCCGGGGGGCACAAGAGACCCAGTACTTC	TRBV4-1	TRBJ2-5	NA	NA	16
CASSESPGASSPLHF	TGCGCCAGCAGTGAGTCGCCGGGGGCGAGTTCACCCCTCCACTTT	TRBV10-1	TRBJ1-6	NA	NA	15
CASSLSGMNTEAFF	TGTGCCAGCAGCTTGAGCGGAATGAACACTGAAGCTTTCTTT	TRBV5-4	TRBJ1-1	NA	NA	14
CASSEDSYGYTF	TGCGCCAGCAGTGAGGACAGCTACGGCTACACCTTC	TRBV10-2	TRBJ1-2	few	NA	12
CASSLASGYTEAFF	TGTGCCAGCAGCTTAGCTTCCGGGTACACTGAAGCTTTCTTT	TRBV7-9	TRBJ1-1	NA	NA	14
CASRWTASDTQYF	TGTGCCAGCAGGTGGACAGCTTCAGATACGCAGTATTTT	TRBV2	TRBJ2-3	NA	NA	13
CASSYAPPGELFF	TGTGCCAGCAGTTACGCCCCTCCGGGGGAGCTGTTTTTT	TRBV6-5	TRBJ2-2	NA	NA	13
CASGPGQGYEQYF	TGTGCCAGCGGGCCGGGACAGGGTTACGAGCAGTACTTC	TRBV7-6	TRBJ2-7	NA	TRBD1	13
CASSATGTHEQYF	TGTGCCAGCAGTGCTACCGGGACCCACGAGCAGTACTTC	TRBV25-1	TRBJ2-7	NA	NA	13
CAISDSNLDFYEQYF	TGTGCCATCAGTGACTCGAACCTCGACTTCTACGAGCAGTACTTC	TRBV10-3	TRBJ2-7	once	NA	15
CASSFRLAGDEQYF	TGTGCCAGCAGTTTCCGACTAGCGGGAGACGAGCAGTACTTC	TRBV6-5	TRBJ2-7	NA	TRBD2	14
CASSRISGPYYEQYF	TGCGCCAGCAGCCGTATCTCGGGGCCATACTACGAGCAGTACTTC	TRBV4-1	TRBJ2-7	NA	NA	15
CASSQDGVKETQYF	TGTGCCAGCAGCCAAGATGGGGTTAAAGAGACCCAGTACTTC	TRBV14	TRBJ2-5	NA	NA	14
CASSLAGNNEQFF	TGTGCCAGCAGCTTGGCCGGAAACAATGAGCAGTTCTTC	TRBV5-6	TRBJ2-1	NA	NA	13
CASSSWTEPQETQYF	TGTGCCAGCAGCTCGTGGACGGAGCCCCAAGAGACCCAGTACTTC	TRBV11-2	TRBJ2-5	NA	NA	15
CASSWDPTNTQYF	TGTGCCAGCAGCTGGGACCCCACAAATACGCAGTATTTT	TRBV5-6	TRBJ2-3	NA	NA	13
CASSETGSGQETQYF	TGTGCCAGCAGCGAGACAGGGTCCGGCCAAGAGACCCAGTACTTC	TRBV5-4	TRBJ2-5	NA	TRBD1	15
CASSSQGLAGWSRNF	TGTGCCAGCAGCTCTCAGGGACTAGCGGGATGGTCGAGGAACTTC	TRBV5-8	TRBJ2-7	NA	TRBD2	15
CASSVGTLEQYF	TGTGCCAGCTCGGTGGGGACACTCGAGCAGTACTTC	TRBV18	TRBJ2-7	NA	NA	12
CASSLGTSGYNEQFF	TGTGCCAGCAGCTTAGGGACTAGCGGATACAATGAGCAGTTCTTC	TRBV7-6	TRBJ2-1	NA	TRBD2	15
CASSGPSYEQYF	TGTGCCAGCAGTGGCCCGAGCTACGAGCAGTACTTC	TRBV27	TRBJ2-7	NA	NA	12
CASSSGLAGGGYNEQFF	TGTGCCAGCAGCTCAGGACTAGCGGGAGGTGGGTACAATGAGCAGTTCTTC	TRBV5-6	TRBJ2-1	NA	TRBD2	17
CASSLGPNTGELFF	TGTGCCAGCAGCTTGGGACCGAACACCGGGGAGCTGTTTTTT	TRBV5-6	TRBJ2-2	NA	NA	14
CASSDPGQPWSTGELFF	TGTGCCAGCAGTGATCCTGGACAGCCTTGGAGCACCGGGGAGCTGTTTTTT	TRBV25-1	TRBJ2-2	NA	NA	17
CASSPGTSGGFTDTQYF	TGTGCCAGCAGTCCCGGGACTAGCGGGGGGTTCACAGATACGCAGTATTTT	TRBV7-3	TRBJ2-3	NA	TRBD2	17
CSVDLEDRASTDTQYF	TGCAGCGTTGATCTGGAGGACAGGGCTAGCACAGATACGCAGTATTTT	TRBV29-1	TRBJ2-3	NA	TRBD1	16
CASSPGQGEKVNEQFF	TGTGCCAGCAGCCCGGGACAGGGGGAGAAGGTCAATGAGCAGTTCTTC	TRBV7-9	TRBJ2-1	NA	TRBD1	16
CASSPWGGQDLYEQYF	TGTGCCAGCAGCCCCTGGGGGGGACAGGATCTCTACGAGCAGTACTTC	TRBV7-9	TRBJ2-7	NA	NA	16
CASSEAAWGQFTEAFF	TGTGCCAGCAGTGAGGCGGCCTGGGGACAATTCACTGAAGCTTTCTTT	TRBV6-1	TRBJ1-1	NA	NA	16
CASSVGGTGYEQYF	TGTGCCAGCAGCGTAGGGGGCACTGGCTACGAGCAGTACTTC	TRBV9	TRBJ2-7	NA	NA	14
CASSQDLPRGTGELFF	TGCGCCAGCAGCCAAGATCTTCCCCGCGGGACCGGGGAGCTGTTTTTT	TRBV4-3	TRBJ2-2	NA	NA	16
CASSLTGLNSGNTIYF	TGTGCCAGCAGCCTCACGGGGCTAAACTCTGGAAACACCATATATTTT	TRBV7-2	TRBJ1-3	NA	NA	16
CASSGNLLNTEAFF	TGTGCCAGCAGCGGAAATCTGCTGAACACTGAAGCTTTCTTT	TRBV7-8	TRBJ1-1	once	NA	14
CASTPTMRVLGENTEAFF	TGTGCCAGCACCCCGACCATGAGGGTGCTCGGGGAGAACACTGAAGCTTTCTTT	TRBV28	TRBJ1-1	NA	NA	18
CASSIMRDEEAFF	TGTGCCAGTAGTATAATGAGGGATGAAGAAGCTTTCTTT	TRBV19	TRBJ1-1	once	NA	13
CASSYPRGSPLHF	TGTGCCAGCAGTTATCCACGGGGTTCACCCCTCCACTTT	TRBV28	TRBJ1-6	NA	NA	13
CASSLTGGNEQFF	TGCGCCAGCAGCTTGACAGGGGGAAATGAGCAGTTCTTC	TRBV5-1	TRBJ2-1	NA	TRBD1	13
CASSQVTGVVHEQFF	TGCGCCAGCAGCCAAGTAACAGGGGTGGTGCATGAGCAGTTCTTC	TRBV4-1	TRBJ2-1	once	TRBD1	15
CASSQVAGYNYEQYF	TGCGCCAGCAGCCAAGTAGCGGGATACAATTACGAGCAGTACTTC	TRBV4-1	TRBJ2-7	NA	TRBD2	15
CASSPGLYSNQPQHF	TGTGCCAGCAGCCCAGGTCTATATAGCAATCAGCCCCAGCATTTT	TRBV9	TRBJ1-5	NA	NA	15
CATSRDRAVGPGELFF	TGTGCCACCAGCAGAGATCGGGCGGTAGGCCCCGGGGAGCTGTTTTTT	TRBV15	TRBJ2-2	NA	NA	16
CASSDPSLGAYTGELFF	TGCGCCAGCAGTGATCCCTCGCTCGGGGCGTACACCGGGGAGCTGTTTTTT	TRBV10-2	TRBJ2-2	NA	NA	17
CASSLTGLPYEQYF	TGTGCCAGCAGCCTGACAGGACTACCCTACGAGCAGTACTTC	TRBV28	TRBJ2-7	NA	NA	14
CASRWTGSLLYF	TGTGCCAGCAGATGGACAGGCTCGCTTTTGTATTTT	TRBV27	TRBJ2-3	NA	TRBD1	12
CASSPWTGEAQETQYF	TGCGCCAGCAGCCCGTGGACAGGGGAGGCCCAAGAGACCCAGTACTTC	TRBV4-1	TRBJ2-5	NA	TRBD1	16
CASSLAAVNTEAFF	TGTGCCAGCAGCTTGGCTGCAGTCAACACTGAAGCTTTCTTT	TRBV5-6	TRBJ1-1	NA	NA	14
CASSLGQEYGYTF	TGTGCCAGCAGTCTTGGACAGGAGTATGGCTACACCTTC	TRBV2	TRBJ1-2	NA	TRBD1	13
CASSIVAGNSPLHF	TGTGCCAGTAGTATAGTGGCGGGGAATTCACCCCTCCACTTT	TRBV19	TRBJ1-6	NA	NA	14
CASSWQGGYTEAFF	TGTGCCAGCAGCTGGCAGGGGGGATACACTGAAGCTTTCTTT	TRBV7-8	TRBJ1-1	NA	TRBD1	14
CASSESGEMETQYF	TGTGCCAGCAGTGAATCTGGGGAGATGGAGACCCAGTACTTC	TRBV6-1	TRBJ2-5	once	NA	14
CASSWDRAGTQYF	TGTGCCAGCAGTTGGGACAGGGCGGGGACCCAGTACTTC	TRBV28	TRBJ2-5	NA	TRBD1	13
CASSNRFLADVYEQYF	TGTGCCAGCAGCAACAGATTTCTAGCGGATGTCTACGAGCAGTACTTC	TRBV21-1	TRBJ2-7	NA	NA	16
CASSYQSWATENNEQFF	TGCGCCAGCAGCTACCAATCCTGGGCTACCGAAAACAATGAGCAGTTCTTC	TRBV5-1	TRBJ2-1	NA	NA	17
CASSVSGVAVDLLTGELFF	TGTGCCAGCAGCGTAAGTGGGGTGGCGGTAGACTTACTCACCGGGGAGCTGTTTTTT	TRBV9	TRBJ2-2	NA	NA	19
CAWSHGGYTF	TGTGCCTGGAGTCACGGAGGCTACACCTTC	TRBV30	TRBJ1-2	NA	NA	10
CATRKNTEAFF	TGTGCCACTAGGAAAAACACTGAAGCTTTCTTT	TRBV27	TRBJ1-1	NA	NA	11
CASSLLAGGPEETQYF	TGTGCCAGCAGCCTACTAGCGGGGGGGCCGGAAGAGACCCAGTACTTC	TRBV14	TRBJ2-5	NA	TRBD2	16
CASSLATQNTEAFF	TGTGCCAGCAGCTTAGCGACACAGAACACTGAAGCTTTCTTT	TRBV13	TRBJ1-1	NA	NA	14